A selection of T cell receptor beta chains follows, all from one sample in a study of blood T cell repertoires in COVID-19. The method was immunoSEQ multiplex PCR; TCRdb's version includes in-frame clones alone and lacks a portion of them. The sample consists of 60,000 to 85,000 clones, approximately 80% of them appearing once. The sample was peripheral blood. The receptors originated from a human donor in a cohort sampled during active COVID-19. CDR3s include the opening cysteine and the closing phenylalanine or tryptophan. The D gene is left open where the match is weak. Rows give clone size only sometimes, using once, few, many, or a class for an expanded clone.

v_call	j_call	clone_size	d_call	cdr3_aa	cdr3_nt
TRBV7-8	TRBJ2-1	-	TRBD2	CASSPRTSGAYNEQFF	TGTGCCAGCAGCCCCAGGACTAGCGGGGCCTACAATGAGCAGTTCTTC
TRBV7-6	TRBJ2-2	-	TRBD2	CASSSVGSGMGSTGELFF	TGTGCCAGCAGCTCGGTGGGTAGCGGGATGGGAAGCACCGGGGAGCTGTTTTTT
TRBV5-1	TRBJ1-1	-	-	CASQLSTEAFF	TGCGCCAGCCAACTAAGTACTGAAGCTTTCTTT
TRBV25-1	TRBJ1-2	few	-	CASSEYPGERGYTF	TGTGCCAGCAGTGAATACCCCGGGGAACGTGGCTACACCTTC
TRBV2	TRBJ2-1	-	-	CASSRTEQFF	TGTGCCAGCAGTCGGACAGAGCAGTTCTTC
TRBV24-1	TRBJ2-2	-	TRBD1	CATSATQGVLGNTGELFF	TGTGCCACCAGTGCAACCCAGGGGGTCCTCGGCAACACCGGGGAGCTGTTTTTT
TRBV5-1	TRBJ1-2	-	-	CASSSPGHHYGYTF	TGCGCCAGCAGCTCACCGGGACATCACTATGGCTACACCTTC
TRBV2	TRBJ2-7	-	-	CASTSSYEQYF	TGTGCCAGCACCTCCTCCTACGAGCAGTACTTC
TRBV5-4	TRBJ2-5	-	-	CASSLGAGETQYF	TGTGCCAGCAGCTTGGGGGCAGGGGAGACCCAGTACTTC
TRBV7-2	TRBJ1-2	few	-	CASAERGYGYTF	TGTGCCAGTGCGGAAAGGGGCTATGGCTACACCTTC
TRBV5-1	TRBJ2-3	once	TRBD2	CASSSGDYTDTQYF	TGCGCCAGCTCTAGCGGGGATTACACAGATACGCAGTATTTT
TRBV7-6	TRBJ2-7	-	TRBD2	CASREQPGLAVSYEQYF	TGTGCCAGCAGGGAACAACCGGGACTAGCGGTCTCCTACGAGCAGTACTTC